These 7 T cell receptor beta chains share one sample of origin, sequenced in a study of beta chain features in type 1 diabetes. The authors reverse transcribed all of the isolated RNA, so sequencing captured expressed TCRB transcripts. The method was immunoSEQ multiplex PCR; TCRdb's version includes in-frame clones alone and lacks a portion of them. The sample has 600,000 to 700,000 clones, around an eighth seen once. These receptors have no known antigen. Study-wide results and caveats: Across all four CD4+ subsets, people with type 1 diabetes showed modestly shorter TCRB CDR3s.

The sample consisted of naive CD4+ T cells from blood. The receptor set was obtained from a man aged 18-30 years with type 1 diabetes.

This clone was seen only once. The chain combines TRBV7-6 with TRBJ2-1; D remains ambiguous. Germline CDR1 SGHVS, CDR2 FNYEAQ. The CDR3 is made up of 13 amino acids. V was trimmed by 2 bases and J by 5 bases, leaving 7 bases between them. This CDR3 is CASSLFRDNEQFF. DNA of the CDR3: TGTGCCAGCAGCTTATTTAGAGACAATGAGCAGTTCTTC.

The sample holds a few counts of this clone. CDR3 residues: CASSLDKYEQFF. The CDR3, as DNA: TGTGCCAGCAGTTTGGACAAGTATGAGCAGTTCTTC. The genes are TRBV28 and TRBJ2-1; tentative D call: TRBD1 (5 bases). V was cut by 3 bases and J by 8 bases, with 8 bases left in between. Germline V gene sequence: CDR1 MDHEN, CDR2 SYDVKM. The CDR3 totals 12 residues.

In DNA form, the CDR3 reads TGTGCCAGCAGTGCCGGGACAGGCCCAACCTACGAGCAGTACTTC. Its protein is CASSAGTGPTYEQYF. The V and J genes are TRBV28 and TRBJ2-7; 8 positions match TRBD1. Looked up from germline, CDR1 is MDHEN and CDR2 is SYDVKM. V gave up 5 bases and J gave up 2 bases; unmatched junction bases: 8. The CDR3 loop spans 15 amino acids.

This clone was picked up a small number of times. The rearrangement links TRBV29-1 to TRBJ1-3; weak D call: TRBD1 (5 bases). Germline CDR1 SQVTM, CDR2 ANQGSEA. The CDR3 extends over 16 amino acids. V lost 4 bases and J 4 bases, leaving 20 bases between the germline ends. The CDR3 region is CSVAPQDIGDGNTIYF. CDR3 DNA sequence: TGCAGCGTTGCCCCGCAGGACATCGGTGACGGAAACACCATATATTTT. Together with reference TRBV29-1 and TRBJ1-3, the CDR3 gives the full variable domain: SAVISQKPSRDICQRGTSLTIQCQVDSQVTMMFWYRQQPGQSLTLIATANQGSEATYESGFVIDKFPISRPNLTFSTLTVSNMSPEDSSIYLCSVAPQDIGDGNTIYFGEGSWLTVV.

The rearrangement links TRBV21-1 to TRBJ2-7; the table calls TRBD1, which could not be checked here. TRBV21-1 is recorded as a pseudogene. The CDR3 length is 16 residues. The CDR3, as DNA: TGTGCCAGCAGCAACAGCAGAGGGGACAGGGAGGACGAGCAGTACTTC. Protein: CASSNSRGDREDEQYF.

This clone has more than one count but fewer than ten. The chain uses TRBV28 and TRBJ2-3; 8 nucleotides align to TRBD1. Germline CDR1 reads MDHEN; CDR2 reads SYDVKM. The CDR3 is made up of 15 amino acids. V lost 3 bases, J lost 9 bases, and 11 bases stayed unmatched. As DNA, the CDR3 is TGTGCCAGCAGTTTGCTTAAAGGGGACAGGTCAACGCAGTATTTT. It translates to CASSLLKGDRSTQYF.

V gene TRBV4-1 combines with J gene TRBJ2-2; no reliable D call. Germline CDR1 MGHRA, CDR2 YSYEKL. Between the trimmed V and J ends, which lost 0 bases and 3 bases, there was a span of 5 bases. This CDR3 contains 14 residues. The CDR3 nucleotides read TGCGCCAGCAGCCAAGACCGGTACACCGGGGAGCTGTTTTTT. The encoded protein is CASSQDRYTGELFF.